Shown below are 5 T cell receptor beta chains from a single sample sequenced in a study of cytomegalovirus exposure and HLA in healthy donors. Both 60 Vbeta primers and 13 Jbeta primers went into the PCR. Using immunoSEQ multiplex PCR, the repertoire was profiled, and TCRdb retains in-frame clones only, with some absent. This table has about 180,000 clones, roughly 75% appearing once. Specimen: PBMCs. These receptors came from a woman aged 25 to 39 in good health and CMV-seronegative.

Only a few counts were recorded for this clone. This chain links TRBV19 with TRBJ2-7, with a weak D call TRBD2 (5 bases). Germline CDR1 is LNHDA and CDR2 is SQIVND (reference sequence). The CDR3 spans 14 residues. Trimming stripped 6 bases from V and 2 bases from J, with 14 bases between. CDR3 in amino acids: CASSPPREPYEQYF. CDR3 DNA sequence: TGTGCCAGTAGCCCCCCCCGGGAACCCTACGAGCAGTACTTC. The variable domain in full, completed from reference TRBV19 and TRBJ2-7, reads DGGITQSPKYLFRKEGQNVTLSCEQNLNHDAMYWYRQDPGQGLRLIYYSQIVNDFQKGDIAEGYSVSREKKESFPLTVTSAQKNPTAFYLCASSPPREPYEQYFGPGTRLTVT.

This rearrangement joins TRBV29-1 to TRBJ1-2; no definite D call. Trimming took 1 base from V and 4 from J, leaving 13 bases between them. Germline CDR1 reads SQVTM; CDR2 reads ANQGSEA. CDR3 length: 14 amino acids. CDR3 residues: CSVEGSGEIYGYTF. In nucleotides, the CDR3 is TGCAGCGTTGAAGGTTCCGGGGAGATCTATGGCTACACCTTC.

This sequence joins TRBV4-1 and TRBJ1-2; D unclear. Trimming took 3 bases from V and 1 from J, leaving 6 bases between them. Germline V gene sequence: CDR1 MGHRA, CDR2 YSYEKL. This CDR3 comprises 13 residues. In nucleotides, the CDR3 is TGCGCCAGCAGCCAGCGTAGTAACTATGGCTACACCTTC. Protein sequence: CASSQRSNYGYTF.

The rearrangement joins TRBV7-9 to TRBJ1-2; D ambiguous. This CDR3 has 14 amino acids. Per the germline V gene, CDR1 is SEHNR and CDR2 is FQNEAQ (reference sequence). Between the trimmed V and J ends, which lost 5 bases and 8 bases, there was a span of 18 bases. The CDR3 reads CASSPPSGSLGYTF. CDR3 coding DNA: TGTGCCAGCAGCCCGCCGAGCGGCTCGCTGGGCTACACCTTC.

The J gene is TRBJ1-2, the V gene TRBV13, with 7 bases fitting TRBD1. The CDR3 extends over 13 amino acids. Germline trimming cut 5 bases from V and 3 bases from J; bases unmatched to any gene: 3. Germline V gene data show CDR1 as PRHDT and CDR2 as FYEKMQ (reference sequence). This chain's CDR3 is CASSVTGDYGYTF. The CDR3 DNA reads TGTGCCAGCAGCGTTACAGGGGACTATGGCTACACCTTC.